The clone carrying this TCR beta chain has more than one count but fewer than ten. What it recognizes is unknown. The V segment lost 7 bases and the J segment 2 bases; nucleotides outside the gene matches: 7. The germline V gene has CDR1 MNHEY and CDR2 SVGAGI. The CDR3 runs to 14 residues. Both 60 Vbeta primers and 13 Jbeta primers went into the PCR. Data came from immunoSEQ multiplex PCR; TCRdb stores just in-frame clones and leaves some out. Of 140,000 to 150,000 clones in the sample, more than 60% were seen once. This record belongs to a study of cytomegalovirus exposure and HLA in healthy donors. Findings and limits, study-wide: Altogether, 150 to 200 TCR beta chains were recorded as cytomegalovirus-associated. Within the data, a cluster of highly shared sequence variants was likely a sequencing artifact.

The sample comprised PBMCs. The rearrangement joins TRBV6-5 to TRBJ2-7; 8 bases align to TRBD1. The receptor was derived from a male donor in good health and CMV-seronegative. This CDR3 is CASKAGGFTYEQYF. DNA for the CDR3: TGTGCCAGCAAGGCAGGGGGCTTCACCTACGAGCAGTACTTC.